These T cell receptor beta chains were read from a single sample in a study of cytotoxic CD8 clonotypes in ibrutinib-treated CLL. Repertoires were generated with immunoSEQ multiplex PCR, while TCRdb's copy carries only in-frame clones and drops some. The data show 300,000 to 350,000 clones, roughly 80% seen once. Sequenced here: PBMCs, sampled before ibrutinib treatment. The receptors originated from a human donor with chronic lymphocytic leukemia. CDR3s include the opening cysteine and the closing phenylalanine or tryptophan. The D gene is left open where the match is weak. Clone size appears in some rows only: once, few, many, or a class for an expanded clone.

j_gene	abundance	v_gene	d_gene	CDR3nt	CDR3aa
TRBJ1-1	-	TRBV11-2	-	TGTGCCAGCACCCCCGGTGGGAACACTGAAGCTTTCTTT	CASTPGGNTEAFF
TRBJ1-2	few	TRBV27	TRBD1	TGTGCCAGCAGTTCACGAACGGACAGGCCCTCTCACACCTATGGCTACACCTTC	CASSSRTDRPSHTYGYTF
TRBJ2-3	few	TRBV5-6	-	TGTGCCAGCAGCTTTCCGTCTAGCACAGATACGCAGTATTTT	CASSFPSSTDTQYF
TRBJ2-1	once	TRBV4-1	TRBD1	TGCGCCAGCAGTCGACAGGGGGGCGGACTAGGCTCCAATGAGCAGTTCTTC	CASSRQGGGLGSNEQFF
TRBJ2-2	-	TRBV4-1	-	TGCGCCAGCAGCCAACACCTTAACACCGGGGAGCTGTTTTTT	CASSQHLNTGELFF
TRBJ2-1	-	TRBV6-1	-	TGTGCCAGCAGTGAAAGGTGGAGCTCCTACAATGAGCAGTTCTTC	CASSERWSSYNEQFF
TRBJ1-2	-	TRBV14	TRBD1	TGTGCCAGCAGCCAAGATGGGGGACAGGTCTATGGCTACACCTTC	CASSQDGGQVYGYTF
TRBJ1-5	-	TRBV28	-	TGTGCCAGCAGCCTCCTACAGGTACATTTCAATCAGCCCCAGCATTTT	CASSLLQVHFNQPQHF
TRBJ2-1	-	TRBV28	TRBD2	TGTGCCAGCAGTTTAACAGGACTAGCGGGATACAATGAGCAGTTCTTC	CASSLTGLAGYNEQFF
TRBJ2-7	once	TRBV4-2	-	TGTGCCAGCAGCCAAGGTATCATTCGGGGGACCTCCTACGAGCAGTACTTC	CASSQGIIRGTSYEQYF
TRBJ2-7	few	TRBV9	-	TGTGCCAGCAGCGTTGACGGGGGCGCCTACGAGCAGTACTTC	CASSVDGGAYEQYF
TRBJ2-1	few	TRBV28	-	TGTGCCTCCCAGCCCGGCGAGGCTGAGCAGTTCTTC	CASQPGEAEQFF
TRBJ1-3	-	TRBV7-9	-	TGTGCCGCGCCCCTGGGGAACGTAGGAGGAAACACCATATATTTT	CAAPLGNVGGNTIYF
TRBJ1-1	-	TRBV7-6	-	TGTGCCAGCAGCTTGGACGGATGGACCACTGAAGCTTTCTTT	CASSLDGWTTEAFF
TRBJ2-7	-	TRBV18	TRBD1	TGTGCCAGCTCACCACGGTCGACAGGGGCGAACGAGCAGTACTTC	CASSPRSTGANEQYF
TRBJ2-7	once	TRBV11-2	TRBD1	TGTGCCAGCAGGGGACAGGGGGCCTACGAGCAGTACTTC	CASRGQGAYEQYF
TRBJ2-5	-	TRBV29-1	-	TGCAGCGTTGTAGGCAGGGACCAAGAGACCCAGTACTTC	CSVVGRDQETQYF
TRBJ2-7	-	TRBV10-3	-	TGTGCCATCACGGGCACACCCACCTCCTACGAGCAGTACTTC	CAITGTPTSYEQYF
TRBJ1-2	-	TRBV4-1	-	TGCGCCAGCAGCCAAGCAGTAGCTAACTATGGCTACACCTTC	CASSQAVANYGYTF
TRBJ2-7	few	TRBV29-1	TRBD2	TGCAGCGTTCGGACTAGCAGCTACGAGCAGTACTTC	CSVRTSSYEQYF
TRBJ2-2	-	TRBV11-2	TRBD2	TGTGCCAGCAGCCGCGGGAGTTTGGACACCGGGGAGCTGTTTTTT	CASSRGSLDTGELFF
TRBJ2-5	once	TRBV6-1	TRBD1	TGTGCCAGCAGGACCACAGGGGTGTCAAGGGAGACCCAGTACTTC	CASRTTGVSRETQYF
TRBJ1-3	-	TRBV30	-	TGTGCCTGGAGTAGGGGAAGAAACACCATATATTTT	CAWSRGRNTIYF
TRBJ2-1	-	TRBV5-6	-	TGTGCCAGCAGCTTGTTAGTCACAGTCGGCTACAATGAGCAGTTCTTC	CASSLLVTVGYNEQFF